This entry features one TCR beta chain sequence. The specificity of this receptor is unknown. Within one base of it there is no much larger clone, and no base qualities were kept. The sample comes from a study of long-term antiretroviral therapy in people with HIV (dated by TCRdb to between 2021 and 2023). For the study in its entirety: The earliest samples were collected roughly a decade before the 2015 WHO recommendation for immediate ART, at a time when ART was usually postponed until CD4 counts fell. A retrospective serial study tested whether ART initiation and durable HIV suppression were associated with changes in peripheral blood TRB repertoire composition and diversity. The cohort contributed about 200 cryopreserved PBMC samples from 30 adults with confirmed HIV infection, collected serially over a mean of roughly 6 years (range 1-12). Among the 25 to 35 participants with HIV, approximately 10 were female. Test extractions of a monoclonal T-cell line alongside approximately 34 polyclonal samples showed no cross-contamination during QIAcube processing. Study-level results and caveats: The samples span the years 2004 to 2017, and the ART regimens used may be less effective than current regimens. Because cell numbers in pre-ART samples were limited, unsorted PBMC were profiled instead of sorted CD4+ and CD8+ T cells. Compared with controls, HIV repertoires had narrower CDR3 length ranges, and the network structure pointed to an antigen-experienced repertoire that shifted only slightly toward naive after ART. Starting ART was linked to a significant rise in TRB diversity, yet even with long-term ART the diversity remained significantly lower than in transplant donor controls. Inferences about post-ART repertoire changes are limited because no data were available on ART adherence, viral resistance or therapy changes. Owing to limited PBMC availability, only the TCR beta chain was sequenced, without alpha chain pairing. At every time point, the repertoire was dominated by expanded TRB clones first identified before ART initiation, although this dominance fluctuated and, in many PLHIV, declined after ART.

The immunoSEQ hsTCRB v3.0 assay was used at survey level resolution to sequence the TRB variable region. The targeted TRB sequencing depth was roughly 40,000-55,000 T-cell genomes per sample. TRB libraries were pooled and sequenced on an Illumina MiSeq using a v3 150-cycle kit. The paper's processing steps were these. Analysis of repertoires was carried out in R inside a reproducible Nextflow workflow spanning QC, data transformation and analysis. LymphoSeq2, an R package for exploring AIRR-Seq data, was used to implement the custom analyses. After excluding a handful of samples that yielded fewer than 5000 total TRB sequences, around 190 HIV repertoires remained for analysis. Among the roughly 190 retained HIV repertoires, some 60 were collected before ART initiation and approximately 130 after ART initiation. Repertoires were downsampled to 5000 TRB nucleotide sequences, and summary statistics were averaged over 100 downsampling iterations. The analysis kept only TRB sequences whose CDR3 regions were at least seven amino acids long. Two measures captured diversity: a Shannon entropy-derived clonality score and the Gini coefficient. In repertoire networks, the top 5000 CDR3 amino acid sequences were linked whenever an edit distance of one separated two sequences. For TRB CDR3 amino acid sequences, antigen specificity groups and MHC restriction were predicted with GLIPH2. CDR3 amino acid sequences were matched against VDJdb and McPAS-TCR to flag known CMV, EBV, HIV or tissue antigen associations. Pre-ART, post-ART and control groups were compared with Wilcoxon signed-rank tests and Holm-Bonferroni correction. The source is immuneACCESS, and TCRdb retained only in-frame sequences with V and J called. Part of the clones is not carried over; for the studies checked, unresolved V genes explain less than half of this, and the remainder is unexplained. Clonal size and the V and J genes are those of that table, whereas D and trimming came from the DNA. This sample comprises about 22,000 clones, roughly 84% of them detected only once. The ten largest clonotypes hold over 6.5% of the sample.

V is shortened by 4 bases, J by 4 bases, and the region joining them spans 8 bases. As encoded in the germline V gene, CDR1 is SGHNT while CDR2 is YENEEA. Its CDR3 holds 13 amino acids, cysteine through phenylalanine. Only CDR3 DNA remains: 39 bases, in frame from the first base. Inclusion was restricted to participants for whom at least one PBMC sample before ART initiation and at least two post-ART samples were available. All participants with HIV were treated in the United States of America. Cryopreserved samples of 1-10 million PBMC were thawed and washed before DNA extraction. At the time of the earliest PBMC sample, participants with HIV were aged between about 23 and 54 years. Per participant, PBMC samples came from 1-4 timepoints prior to ART initiation and 2-8 timepoints following ART initiation, for a median of 7 samples. Serial HIV viral load, CD4+ T-cell count, ART history and demographic data were obtained for every participant. A Qiagen kit on a QIAcube was used to extract genomic DNA from unsorted PBMC, with samples processed in batches of 12.

The receptor was derived from a man in his fifties or sixties with HIV. The input for sequencing was unsorted PBMCs, taken at the start of antiretroviral therapy. The sequence links TRBV11-3 to TRBJ2-1; no D gene call is confident. The CDR3 region has the sequence CASSSDGYNEQFF. The nucleotide sequence is given as TGTGCCAGCAGCTCGGACGGTTACAATGAGCAGTTCTTC.